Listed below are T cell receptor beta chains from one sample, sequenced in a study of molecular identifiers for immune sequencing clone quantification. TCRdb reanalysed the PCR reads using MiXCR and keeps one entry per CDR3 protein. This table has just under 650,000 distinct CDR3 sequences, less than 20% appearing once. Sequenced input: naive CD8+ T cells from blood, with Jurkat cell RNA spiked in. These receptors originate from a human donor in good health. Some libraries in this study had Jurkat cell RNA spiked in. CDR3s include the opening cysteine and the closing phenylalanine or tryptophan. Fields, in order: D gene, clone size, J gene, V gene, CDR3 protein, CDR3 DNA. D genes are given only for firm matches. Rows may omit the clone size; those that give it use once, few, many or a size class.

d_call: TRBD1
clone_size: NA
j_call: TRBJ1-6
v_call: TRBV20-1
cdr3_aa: CSARDHEGQGTNSPLHF
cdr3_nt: TGCAGTGCTAGAGACCACGAGGGACAGGGGACTAATTCACCCCTCCACTTT

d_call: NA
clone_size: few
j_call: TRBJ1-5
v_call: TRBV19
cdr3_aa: CASSYGYNQPQHF
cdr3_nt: TGTGCCAGTAGTTACGGCTACAATCAGCCCCAGCATTTT

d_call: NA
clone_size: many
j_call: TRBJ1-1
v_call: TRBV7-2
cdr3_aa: CASSLVFQAPNTEAFF
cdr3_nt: TGTGCCAGCAGCTTAGTTTTTCAGGCCCCGAACACTGAAGCTTTCTTT

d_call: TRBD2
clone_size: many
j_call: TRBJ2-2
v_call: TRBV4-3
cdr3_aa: CASSQEFGLALTGELFF
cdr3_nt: TGCGCCAGCAGCCAAGAATTTGGACTAGCGCTCACCGGGGAGCTGTTTTTT

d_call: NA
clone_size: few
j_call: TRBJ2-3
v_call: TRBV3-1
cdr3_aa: CASSDKGAPGDTQYF
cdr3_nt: TGTGCCAGCAGCGATAAGGGAGCCCCCGGGGATACGCAGTATTTT

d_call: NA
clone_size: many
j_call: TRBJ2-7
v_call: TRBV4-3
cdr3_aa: CASSQEEAAEQYF
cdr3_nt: TGCGCCAGCAGCCAAGAGGAAGCGGCCGAGCAGTACTTC

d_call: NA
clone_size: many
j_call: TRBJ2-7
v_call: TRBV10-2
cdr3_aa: CASSESLAPYEQYF
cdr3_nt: TGCGCCAGCAGTGAGTCACTGGCCCCCTACGAGCAGTACTTC

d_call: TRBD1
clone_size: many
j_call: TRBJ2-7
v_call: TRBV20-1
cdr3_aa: CSARRTGELYEQYF
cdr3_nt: TGCAGTGCTAGAAGGACAGGGGAGCTATACGAGCAGTACTTC

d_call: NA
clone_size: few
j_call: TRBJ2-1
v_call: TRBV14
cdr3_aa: CASRRATQPYNEQFF
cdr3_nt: TGTGCCAGCCGGCGAGCCACGCAACCTTACAATGAGCAGTTCTTC

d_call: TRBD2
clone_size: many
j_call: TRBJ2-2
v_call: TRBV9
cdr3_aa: CASSVVGGGLNTGELFF
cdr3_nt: TGTGCCAGCAGCGTAGTTGGCGGGGGGTTGAACACCGGGGAGCTGTTTTTT

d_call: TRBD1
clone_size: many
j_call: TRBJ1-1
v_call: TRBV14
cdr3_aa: CASSPNRGPTEAFF
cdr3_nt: TGTGCCAGCAGCCCGAACAGGGGGCCCACTGAAGCTTTCTTT

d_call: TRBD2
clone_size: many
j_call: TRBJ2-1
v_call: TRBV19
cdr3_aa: CASSPGLAYYNEQFF
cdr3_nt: TGTGCCAGTAGCCCCGGACTAGCGTATTACAATGAGCAGTTCTTC

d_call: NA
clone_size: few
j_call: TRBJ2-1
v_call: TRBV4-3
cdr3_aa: CASSQDLAYNEQFF
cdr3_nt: TGCGCCAGCAGCCAAGATCTGGCGTACAATGAGCAGTTCTTC

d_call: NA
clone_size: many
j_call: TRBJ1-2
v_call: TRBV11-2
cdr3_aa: CASSSLSTNNYGYTF
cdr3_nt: TGTGCCAGCAGCTCCCTCTCGACAAATAACTATGGCTACACCTTC

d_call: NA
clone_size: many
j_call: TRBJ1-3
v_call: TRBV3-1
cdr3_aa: CASSHRISSGNTIYF
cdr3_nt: TGTGCCAGCAGCCACCGAATATCTTCTGGAAACACCATATATTTT

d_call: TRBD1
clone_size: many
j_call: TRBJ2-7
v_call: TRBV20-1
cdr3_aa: CSAQDRDAPRSYEQYF
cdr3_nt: TGCAGTGCTCAGGACAGGGACGCCCCCCGATCCTACGAGCAGTACTTC

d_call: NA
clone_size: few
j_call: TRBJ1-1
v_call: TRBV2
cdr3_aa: CASSEKWTEAFF
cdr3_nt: TGTGCCAGCAGTGAAAAATGGACTGAAGCTTTCTTT

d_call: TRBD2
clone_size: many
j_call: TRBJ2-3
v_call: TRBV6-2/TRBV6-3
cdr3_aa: CASSGQGLAGSTDTQYF
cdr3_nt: TGTGCCAGCAGTGGCCAGGGACTAGCGGGGTCCACAGATACGCAGTATTTT

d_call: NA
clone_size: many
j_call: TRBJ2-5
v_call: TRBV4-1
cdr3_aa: CASSQVGREETQYF
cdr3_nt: TGCGCCAGCAGCCAAGTGGGCAGGGAAGAGACCCAGTACTTC

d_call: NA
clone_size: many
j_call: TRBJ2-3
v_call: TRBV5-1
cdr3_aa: CASSRSYTPTDTQYF
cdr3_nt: TGCGCCAGCAGCCGGTCCTACACCCCCACAGATACGCAGTATTTT

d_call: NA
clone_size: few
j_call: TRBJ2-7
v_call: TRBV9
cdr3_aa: CASSPGGGDSSSYEQYF
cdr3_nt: TGTGCCAGCAGCCCAGGAGGCGGGGACAGTAGTTCCTACGAGCAGTACTTC

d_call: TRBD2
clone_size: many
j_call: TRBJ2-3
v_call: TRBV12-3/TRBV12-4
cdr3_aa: CASATSGGHTDTQYF
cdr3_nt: TGTGCCAGCGCCACTAGCGGGGGACACACAGATACGCAGTATTTT

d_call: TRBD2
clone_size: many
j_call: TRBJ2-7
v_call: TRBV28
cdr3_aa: CASSLGLAGGIDEQYF
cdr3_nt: TGTGCCAGCAGTCTGGGACTAGCGGGAGGAATCGACGAGCAGTACTTC

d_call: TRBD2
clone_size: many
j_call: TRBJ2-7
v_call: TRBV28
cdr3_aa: CASSSEGRAPYEQYF
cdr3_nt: TGTGCCAGCAGCTCCGAGGGGAGGGCCCCCTACGAGCAGTACTTC

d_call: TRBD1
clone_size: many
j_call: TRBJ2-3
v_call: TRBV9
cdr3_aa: CASSSQGVADTQYF
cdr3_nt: TGTGCCAGCAGCTCGCAGGGGGTTGCGGATACGCAGTATTTT

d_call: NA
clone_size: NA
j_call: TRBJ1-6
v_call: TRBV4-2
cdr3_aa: CASSQDGAVSSYNSPLHF
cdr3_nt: TGTGCCAGCAGCCAAGATGGAGCGGTGAGCTCCTATAATTCACCCCTCCACTTT

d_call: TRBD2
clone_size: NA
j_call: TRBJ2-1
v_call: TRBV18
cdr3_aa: CASSPLASGPYEQFF
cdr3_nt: TGTGCCAGCTCACCACTGGCTAGCGGACCATATGAGCAGTTCTTC

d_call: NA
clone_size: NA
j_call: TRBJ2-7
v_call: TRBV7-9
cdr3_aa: CASSLPTRETTYEQYF
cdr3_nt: TGTGCCAGCAGCTTACCCACAAGAGAGACAACCTACGAGCAGTACTTC

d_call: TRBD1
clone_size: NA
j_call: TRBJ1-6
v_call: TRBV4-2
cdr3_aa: CASSAPGQPNSPLHF
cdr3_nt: TGTGCCAGCAGTGCCCCGGGACAGCCTAATTCACCCCTCCACTTT

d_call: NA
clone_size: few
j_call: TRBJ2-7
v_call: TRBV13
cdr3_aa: CASSITGAASSYEQYF
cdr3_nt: TGTGCCAGCAGCATAACGGGCGCGGCCAGCTCCTACGAGCAGTACTTC

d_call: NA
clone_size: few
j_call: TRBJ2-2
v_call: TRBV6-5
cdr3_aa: CASSTLELRAKDTGELFF
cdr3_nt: TGTGCCAGCAGTACCCTAGAGTTGAGGGCCAAGGACACCGGGGAGCTGTTTTTT

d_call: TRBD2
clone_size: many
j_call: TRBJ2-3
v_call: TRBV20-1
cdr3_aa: CSARSGRARLSDTQYF
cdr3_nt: TGCAGTGCTAGAAGCGGGAGGGCAAGGCTTTCAGATACGCAGTATTTT

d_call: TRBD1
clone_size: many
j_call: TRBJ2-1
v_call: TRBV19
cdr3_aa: CASSIRGQDPSNEQFF
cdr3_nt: TGTGCCAGTAGTATAAGGGGGCAGGACCCTTCCAATGAGCAGTTCTTC

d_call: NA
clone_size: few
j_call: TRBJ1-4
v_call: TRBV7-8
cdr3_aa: CASSPRTDREKLSF
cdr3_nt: TGTGCCAGCAGCCCGCGGACAGATAGGGAAAAACTGTCTTTT

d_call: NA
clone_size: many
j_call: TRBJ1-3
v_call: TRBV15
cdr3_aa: CATRGISGNTIYF
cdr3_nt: TGTGCCACCAGGGGGATATCTGGAAACACCATATATTTT

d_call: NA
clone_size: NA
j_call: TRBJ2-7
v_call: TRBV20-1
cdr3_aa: CSARTDGQSRYF
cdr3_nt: TGCAGTGCTAGAACCGACGGACAGTCGAGGTACTTC

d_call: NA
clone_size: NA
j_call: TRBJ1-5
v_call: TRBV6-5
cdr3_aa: CASSCGGNQPQHF
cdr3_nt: TGTGCCAGCAGTTGTGGTGGCAATCAGCCCCAGCATTTT

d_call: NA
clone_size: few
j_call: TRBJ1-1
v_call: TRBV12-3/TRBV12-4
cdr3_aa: CASTDAGTFYTEAFF
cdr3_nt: TGTGCCAGCACCGACGCCGGGACATTTTACACTGAAGCTTTCTTT

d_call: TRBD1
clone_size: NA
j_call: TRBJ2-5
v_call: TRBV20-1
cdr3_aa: CSARGGMRTGGVETQYF
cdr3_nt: TGCAGTGCTAGGGGGGGTATGAGGACAGGGGGCGTGGAGACCCAGTACTTC

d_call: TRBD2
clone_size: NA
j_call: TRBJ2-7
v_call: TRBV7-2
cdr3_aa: CASSPSGGSSEQYF
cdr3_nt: TGTGCCAGCAGCCCGAGCGGGGGCTCCTCCGAGCAGTACTTC

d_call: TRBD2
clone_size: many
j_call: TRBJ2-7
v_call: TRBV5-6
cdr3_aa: CASSGGLTSFQEQYF
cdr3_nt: TGTGCCAGCAGCGGGGGACTAACCTCTTTTCAGGAGCAGTACTTC

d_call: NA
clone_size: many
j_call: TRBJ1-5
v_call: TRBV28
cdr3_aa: CASSLSPGWNQPQHF
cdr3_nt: TGTGCCAGCAGTTTATCCCCAGGATGGAATCAGCCCCAGCATTTT

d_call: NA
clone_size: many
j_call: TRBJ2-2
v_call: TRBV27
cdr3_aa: CASSLIGPANTGELFF
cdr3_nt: TGTGCCAGCAGTTTAATAGGTCCAGCGAACACCGGGGAGCTGTTTTTT

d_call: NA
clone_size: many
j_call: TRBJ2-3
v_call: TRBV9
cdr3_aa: CASSVGPPRGPSTDTQYF
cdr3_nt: TGTGCCAGCAGCGTAGGCCCCCCCCGAGGGCCCAGCACAGATACGCAGTATTTT

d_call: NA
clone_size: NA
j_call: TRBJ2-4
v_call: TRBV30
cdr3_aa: CAWSDGAGKDQYF
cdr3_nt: TGTGCCTGGAGTGATGGGGCCGGCAAGGACCAGTACTTC

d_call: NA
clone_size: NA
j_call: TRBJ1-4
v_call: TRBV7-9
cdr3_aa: CASSLRMGTNEELFF
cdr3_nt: TGTGCCAGCAGCCTCAGGATGGGGACAAATGAAGAACTGTTTTTT

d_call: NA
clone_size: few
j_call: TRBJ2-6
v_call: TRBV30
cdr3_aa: CAWRLRDPSGANVLTF
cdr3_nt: TGTGCCTGGAGACTCCGGGATCCCTCTGGGGCCAACGTCCTGACTTTC

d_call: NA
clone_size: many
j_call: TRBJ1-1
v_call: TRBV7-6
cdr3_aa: CASSSPTEMNTEAFF
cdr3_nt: TGTGCCAGCAGCTCTCCGACAGAGATGAACACTGAAGCTTTCTTT

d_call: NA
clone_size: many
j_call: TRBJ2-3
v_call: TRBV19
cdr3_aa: CASSIDPVLMNTDTQYF
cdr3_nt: TGTGCCAGTAGTATAGACCCTGTTTTAATGAACACAGATACGCAGTATTTT

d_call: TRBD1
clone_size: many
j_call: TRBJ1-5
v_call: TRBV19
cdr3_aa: CASSGTGGISNQPQHF
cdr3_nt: TGTGCCAGTTCCGGGACAGGGGGCATTAGCAATCAGCCCCAGCATTTT

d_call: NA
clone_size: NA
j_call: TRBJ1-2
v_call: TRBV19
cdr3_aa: CASTSENYGYTF
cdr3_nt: TGTGCCAGTACATCGGAAAACTATGGCTACACCTTC

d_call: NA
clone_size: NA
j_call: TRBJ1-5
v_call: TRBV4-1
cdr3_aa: CASSQGQKSNQPQHF
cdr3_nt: TGCGCCAGCAGCCAAGGGCAGAAGAGCAATCAGCCCCAGCATTTT

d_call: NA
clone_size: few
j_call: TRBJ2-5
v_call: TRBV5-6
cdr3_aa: CASSRVAGAETQYF
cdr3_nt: TGTGCCAGCAGCCGGGTGGCGGGGGCAGAGACCCAGTACTTC

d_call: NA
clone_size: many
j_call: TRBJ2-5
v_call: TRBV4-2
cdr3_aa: CASSHFGAHQETQYF
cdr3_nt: TGTGCCAGCAGCCATTTTGGGGCACACCAAGAGACCCAGTACTTC

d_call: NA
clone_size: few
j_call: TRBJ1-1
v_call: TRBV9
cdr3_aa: CASSVLGGGTEAFF
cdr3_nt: TGTGCCAGCAGCGTACTCGGCGGCGGCACTGAAGCTTTCTTT

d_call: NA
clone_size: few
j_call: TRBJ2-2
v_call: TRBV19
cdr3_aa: CASNFALSAGELFF
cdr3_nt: TGTGCCAGTAACTTCGCGCTTTCGGCGGGGGAGCTGTTTTTT

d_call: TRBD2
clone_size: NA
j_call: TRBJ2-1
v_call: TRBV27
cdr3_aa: CASSLSAAGGYNEQFF
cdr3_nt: TGTGCCAGCAGTTTAAGTGCAGCGGGGGGTTACAATGAGCAGTTCTTC

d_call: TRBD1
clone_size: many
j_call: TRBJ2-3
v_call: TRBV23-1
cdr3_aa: CASSLSNTGQVSTDTQYF
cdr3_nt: TGCGCCAGCAGTCTATCTAATACGGGACAGGTCAGCACAGATACGCAGTATTTT

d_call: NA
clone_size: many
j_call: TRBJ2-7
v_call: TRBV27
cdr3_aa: CASSFRGRGGEQYF
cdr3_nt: TGTGCCAGCAGTTTCAGGGGCCGTGGGGGCGAGCAGTACTTC

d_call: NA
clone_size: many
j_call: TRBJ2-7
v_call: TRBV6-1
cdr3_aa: CASSEDPPSYEQYF
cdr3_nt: TGTGCCAGCAGTGAAGACCCACCCAGTTACGAGCAGTACTTC